The rows below give T cell receptor beta chains drawn from one sample of a study of blood T cell repertoires in COVID-19. Profiling relied on immunoSEQ multiplex PCR, and the TCRdb table lists in-frame clones only, not all of them. The table has tens of thousands of clones, 75% to 90% seen once. The sequenced sample was peripheral blood. All receptors derive from a woman of 80 years or more with COVID-19, enrolled during active disease. CDR3s leave out the opening cysteine and the closing phenylalanine or tryptophan. D genes are given only for firm matches.

v_call: TRBV18
d_call: .
cdr3_aa: ASSLRDDQGLF

v_call: TRBV5-1
d_call: .
cdr3_aa: ASSMAGARGEKLF

v_call: TRBV9
d_call: .
cdr3_aa: ASSALAGSKNIQY

v_call: TRBV9
d_call: .
cdr3_aa: ASSVGRRPTEAF

v_call: TRBV5-4
d_call: .
cdr3_aa: ASSSGNDNEQF

v_call: TRBV2
d_call: TRBD2
cdr3_aa: ASSVPRLAGVEDTQY

v_call: TRBV7-8
d_call: TRBD1
cdr3_aa: ASSYGQGGNSPLH

v_call: TRBV5-5
d_call: TRBD1
cdr3_aa: ASSLGDRARYTEAF

v_call: TRBV9
d_call: TRBD1
cdr3_aa: ASSGGGQIHTEAF

v_call: TRBV6-6
d_call: .
cdr3_aa: ATVDSSREKLF

v_call: TRBV6-5
d_call: TRBD1
cdr3_aa: ASTPQRAGGGYT